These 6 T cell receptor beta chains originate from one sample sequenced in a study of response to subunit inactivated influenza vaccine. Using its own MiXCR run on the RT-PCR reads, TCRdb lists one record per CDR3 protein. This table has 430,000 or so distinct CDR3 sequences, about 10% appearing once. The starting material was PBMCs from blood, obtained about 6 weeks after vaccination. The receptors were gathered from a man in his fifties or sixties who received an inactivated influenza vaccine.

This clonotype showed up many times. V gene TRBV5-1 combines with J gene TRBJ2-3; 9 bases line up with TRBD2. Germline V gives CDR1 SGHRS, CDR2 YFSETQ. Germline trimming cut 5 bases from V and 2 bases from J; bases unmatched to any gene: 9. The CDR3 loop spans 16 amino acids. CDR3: CASSRAGGPDTDTQYF. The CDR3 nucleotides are TGCGCCAGCAGTCGCGCGGGGGGGCCAGACACAGATACGCAGTATTTT.

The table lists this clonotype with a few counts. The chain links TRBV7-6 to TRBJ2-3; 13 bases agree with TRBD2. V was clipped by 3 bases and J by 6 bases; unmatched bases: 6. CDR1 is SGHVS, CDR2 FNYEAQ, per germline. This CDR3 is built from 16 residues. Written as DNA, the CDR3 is TGTGCCAGCAGCTTCACTAGCGGGGGGGCGGCTGATACGCAGTATTTT. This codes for CASSFTSGGAADTQYF.

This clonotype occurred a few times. The CDR3 DNA reads TGTGCCATCAGTCCACAGGGAATAGGCGGGGAAAAACTGTTTTTT. Translated, it gives CAISPQGIGGEKLFF. This rearrangement joins TRBV10-3 to TRBJ1-4; tentative D call: TRBD1 (6 bases). CDR1 is ENHRY and CDR2 is SYGVKD in the germline V gene. The V end lost 5 bases, the J end lost 8 bases, and 18 bases lay between the germline ends. CDR3 length equals 15 residues.

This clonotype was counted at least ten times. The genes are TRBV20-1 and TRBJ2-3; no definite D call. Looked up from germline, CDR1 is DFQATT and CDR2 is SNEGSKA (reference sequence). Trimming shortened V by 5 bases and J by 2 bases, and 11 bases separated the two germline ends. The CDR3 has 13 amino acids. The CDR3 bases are TGCAGTGCTCCCCGGTTCAACACAGATACGCAGTATTTT. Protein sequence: CSAPRFNTDTQYF.

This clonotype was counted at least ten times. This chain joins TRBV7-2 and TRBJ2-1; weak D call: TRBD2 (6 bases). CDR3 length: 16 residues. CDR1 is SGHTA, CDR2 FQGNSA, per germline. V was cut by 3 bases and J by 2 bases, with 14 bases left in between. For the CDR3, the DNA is TGTGCCAGCAGCTTTGGCGGGAATATCGCCTACAATGAGCAGTTCTTC. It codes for CASSFGGNIAYNEQFF.

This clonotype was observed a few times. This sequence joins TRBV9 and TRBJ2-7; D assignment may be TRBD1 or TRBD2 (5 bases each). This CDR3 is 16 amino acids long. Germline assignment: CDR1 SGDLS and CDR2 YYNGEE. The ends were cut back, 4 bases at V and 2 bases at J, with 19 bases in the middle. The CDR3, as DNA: TGTGCCAGCAGCCCTAGGTGGGGTCAGGGACCCTACGAGCAGTACTTC. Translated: CASSPRWGQGPYEQYF.